The 10 T cell receptor beta chains in this list originate from one sample, sequenced in a study of cytomegalovirus exposure and HLA in healthy donors. Researchers ran the PCR with 60 Vbeta and 13 Jbeta primers. The assay was immunoSEQ multiplex PCR, and TCRdb's table has in-frame clones only and misses some. The table shows some 140,000 clones, with roughly three quarters occurring only once. The sequencing input was PBMCs. The receptors were gathered from a man aged 25-45 years in good health and CMV-seropositive.

The V and J genes are TRBV7-9 and TRBJ1-1, with 9 bases fitting TRBD1. Germline CDR1 reads SEHNR; CDR2 reads FQNEAQ (reference sequence). The CDR3 spans 14 residues. The trim removed 1 base at V and 11 bases at J, leaving 8 bases unmatched. The CDR3 DNA is TGTGCCAGCAGCTTAGAGGTTGGGGACAGGGCGGCTTTCTTT. As protein: CASSLEVGDRAAFF.

This chain's CDR3 is CASSFNRGYEQYF. As DNA, the CDR3 is TGTGCCAGCAGCTTCAACAGGGGGTACGAGCAGTACTTC. The V gene is TRBV11-1, the J gene TRBJ2-7; the match to TRBD1 covers 8 bases. The germline V gene has CDR1 SGHAT and CDR2 FQDESV (reference sequence). The CDR3 sequence is 13 residues long. Unmatched junction bases numbered 2, after V lost 3 bases and J lost 4 bases.

This chain links TRBV5-6 with TRBJ2-3; 10 bases are a match to TRBD2. Germline CDR1 is SGHDT and CDR2 is YYEEEE. The V gene end was trimmed by 0 bases and the J gene end by 4 bases; junction bases not matched to a gene: 5. The CDR3 runs to 16 residues. This CDR3 reads CASSLASGSGSDTQYF. The CDR3 DNA sequence: TGTGCCAGCAGCTTGGCTAGCGGGAGCGGGTCAGATACGCAGTATTTT. Full variable domain (remainder filled in from reference TRBV5-6 and TRBJ2-3): DAGVTQSPTHLIKTRGQQVTLRCSPKSGHDTVSWYQQALGQGPQFIFQYYEEEERQRGNFPDRFSGHQFPNYSSELNVNALLLGDSALYLCASSLASGSGSDTQYFGPGTRLTVL.

J is TRBJ1-1 and V is TRBV7-8; TRBD1 matches at 8 bases. Unmatched junction bases numbered 14, after V lost 6 bases and J lost 11 bases. This CDR3 contains 14 residues. Germline CDR1 SGHVS, CDR2 FQNEAQ. CDR3 loop: CASRKDRVGLGAFF. The CDR3 region has the DNA TGTGCCAGCAGAAAGGACAGGGTAGGCCTTGGGGCTTTCTTT. Full variable domain (remainder filled in from reference TRBV7-8 and TRBJ1-1): GAGVSQSPRYKVAKRGQDVALRCDPISGHVSLFWYQQALGQGPEFLTYFQNEAQLDKSGLPSDRFFAERPEGSVSTLKIQRTQQEDSAVYLCASRKDRVGLGAFFGQGTRLTVV.

The rearrangement uses TRBV10-3 and TRBJ2-7; D perhaps matches TRBD1 (5 bases). V was pared by 4 bases and J by 2 bases, with 12 bases between. Germline values: CDR1 ENHRY, CDR2 SYGVKD. The CDR3 consists of 14 residues. CDR3 in DNA: TGTGCCATCAGTGTCAGACAGATGACCTACGAGCAGTACTTC. This translates into CAISVRQMTYEQYF.

This sequence joins TRBV9 and TRBJ2-5; D is perhaps TRBD1 (6 bases). The J call could be wrong; TRBJ2-7 is a better fit for the DNA end. The CDR3 is made up of 15 amino acids. Germline CDR1 reads SGDLS; CDR2 reads YYNGEE. The CDR3 DNA reads TGTGCCAGCAGGGAACAGGGTTTGGGTCCCTACGAGCAGTACTTC. It is translated as CASREQGLGPYEQYF.

V usage is TRBV27 and J usage is TRBJ2-3, with a tentative D call TRBD2 (6 bases). The length of the CDR3 is 16 residues. Per the germline V gene, CDR1 is MNHEY and CDR2 is SMNVEV (reference sequence). The V end lost 4 bases, the J end lost 6 bases, and 20 bases lay between the germline ends. CDR3 DNA: TGTGCCAGCAGTTCCGGACTAACTGGGGGATGGGATACGCAGTATTTT. Its protein is CASSSGLTGGWDTQYF.

The rearrangement uses TRBV25-1 and TRBJ2-5, with a possible D match to TRBD2 (6 bases). V dropped 2 bases and J dropped 5 bases, with 12 bases sitting between them. From germline, CDR1 is MGHDK and CDR2 SYGVNS. This CDR3 spans 14 amino acids. The CDR3 loop reads CASSEPGGRETQYF. CDR3 DNA: TGTGCCAGCAGTGAACCCGGGGGAAGGGAGACCCAGTACTTC. Filled out from reference TRBV25-1 and TRBJ2-5, the complete variable domain reads EADIYQTPRYLVIGTGKKITLECSQTMGHDKMYWYQQDPGMELHLIHYSYGVNSTEKGDLSSESTVSRIRTEHFPLTLESARPSHTSQYLCASSEPGGRETQYFGPGTRLLVL.

This sequence joins TRBV5-1 and TRBJ2-7, with D tentatively TRBD2 (7 bases). The CDR3 is 16 amino acids. The V gene's germline CDR1 is SGHRS and CDR2 YFSETQ. Trimming removed 2 bases at V and 0 bases at J, with 15 bases between. In DNA form, the CDR3 reads TGCGCCAGCAGCTTTGAAGGGGGGGGACTCTCCTACGAGCAGTACTTC. Translated: CASSFEGGGLSYEQYF.

This sequence joins TRBV5-6 and TRBJ2-1; TRBD2 aligns across 9 bases. Germline CDR1 and CDR2: SGHDT and YYEEEE. The CDR3 sequence is 16 residues long. J lost 1 base, V lost 4 bases, and 6 bases had no gene match. CDR3 DNA sequence: TGTGCCAGCAGCGCGGAAGGACTAGCGTCCTACAATGAGCAGTTCTTC. Translated: CASSAEGLASYNEQFF.